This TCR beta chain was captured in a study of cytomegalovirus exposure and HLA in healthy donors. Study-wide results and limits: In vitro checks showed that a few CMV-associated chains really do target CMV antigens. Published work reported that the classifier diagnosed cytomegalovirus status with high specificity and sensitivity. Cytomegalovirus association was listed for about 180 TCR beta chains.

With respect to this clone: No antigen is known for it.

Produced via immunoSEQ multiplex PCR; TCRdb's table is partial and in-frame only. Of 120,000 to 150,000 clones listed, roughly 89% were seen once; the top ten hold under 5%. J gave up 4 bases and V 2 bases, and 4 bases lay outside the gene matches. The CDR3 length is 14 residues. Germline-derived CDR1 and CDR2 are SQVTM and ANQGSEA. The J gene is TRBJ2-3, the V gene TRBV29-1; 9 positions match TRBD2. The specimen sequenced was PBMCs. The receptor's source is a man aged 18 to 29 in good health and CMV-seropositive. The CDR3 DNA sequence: TGCAGCGTTGAACTCGCGGGGGGGCCAGATACGCAGTATTTT. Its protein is CSVELAGGPDTQYF.